The T cell receptor beta chain described here comes from a study of post-analysis software for immune sequencing data. Study-wide background: Relapsing-remitting, secondary progressive and progressive-relapsing forms of multiple sclerosis all featured among disease courses.

This clonotype was counted only a few times. Its specificity is unknown. The CDR3 extends over 12 amino acids. The V and J ends lost 6 bases and 6 bases respectively, with 13 bases between them. Germline V gene data show CDR1 as SGHRS and CDR2 as YFSETQ. Findings of the study overall: About five TRBV segments were more frequent in patients than controls; TRBV5-6, TRBV5-1 and TRBV20-1 belonged to this group. In multiple sclerosis, normalized Chao1 diversity was significantly below that of controls. Under F measure analysis, samples from one preparation batch co-clustered strongly.

TCR beta cDNA libraries had unique molecular identifiers. T cells numbering about 0.85 to 11 million yielded cDNA molecules that totaled about 500,000. TCRdb re-analysed the PCR reads in MiXCR, keeping a single row per CDR3 protein. The repertoire holds roughly 600,000 distinct CDR3 sequences, around 47% seen once, with about 1.8% in the top ten. The source material was blood. This sequence was found in a girl aged 5-17 years with multiple sclerosis. J is TRBJ2-7 and V is TRBV5-1; possibly TRBD1 for D (6 bases). CDR3 nucleotides: TGCGCCAGCAAGGGACAAGCCGCCGAGCAGTACTTC. Its protein is CASKGQAAEQYF.